This entry describes one TCR beta chain. This specimen belongs to a study of blood T cell repertoires in COVID-19. Whole-study context: The United States, Italy and Spain provided the acute and convalescent COVID-19 samples.

The data were produced by immunoSEQ multiplex PCR, yet TCRdb's version contains in-frame clones alone and is incomplete. The data show some 280,000 clones, about 88% seen once. CDR3 length: 18 amino acids. Germline V CDR1 and CDR2: SGHDT, YYEEEE. V dropped 4 bases and J dropped 3; count of bases not matched to a gene: 11. Sequencing input: peripheral blood. V is TRBV5-6 and J is TRBJ2-6; TRBD1 agrees at 9 bases. The receptor's source is a woman aged 60-75 years with acute or convalescent COVID-19. The DNA for the CDR3 is TGTGCCAGCAGCAACGTGCACAGGGGGCTCAGTGGGGCCAACGTCCTGACTTTC. Translation gives CASSNVHRGLSGANVLTF.